Each of the 17 T cell receptor beta chains below was sequenced from the same sample in a study of blood T cell repertoires in COVID-19. TCRdb's copy holds only in-frame clones and misses some; the assay was immunoSEQ multiplex PCR. The sample lists 200,000 or so clones, approximately 84% occurring once. The sequencing sample was made of peripheral blood. The origin of the receptors is a human donor with acute or convalescent COVID-19. The donor label of this sample is uncertain.

V usage is TRBV5-5 and J usage is TRBJ1-4, with TRBD1 matching 7 bases. Looked up from germline, CDR1 is SGHKS and CDR2 is YYEKEE (reference sequence). This CDR3 contains 15 residues. The J segment lost 5 bases and the V segment lost 4 bases, leaving 8 bases of the junction unmatched. This chain's CDR3 is CASSVTGDRNEKLFF. CDR3 DNA sequence: TGTGCCAGCAGCGTAACAGGGGACCGCAATGAAAAACTGTTTTTT.

In its sample, this clone was seen a few times. This sequence joins TRBV7-8 and TRBJ1-1; 7 bases align to TRBD1. CDR3 length: 13 residues. Unmatched junction bases numbered 10, after V lost 5 bases and J lost 10 bases. Per germline, CDR1 SGHVS and CDR2 FQNEAQ. CDR3 sequence: CASSPRQGIGAFF. The CDR3 nucleotides read TGTGCCAGCAGCCCGCGACAGGGTATCGGAGCTTTCTTT.

To note about this clone: The same CDR3 can be traced to other DNA sequences in this sample. V usage is TRBV2 and J usage is TRBJ2-6; maybe TRBD2 (5 bases). The ends were cut back, 3 bases at V and 1 base at J, with 7 bases in the middle. This CDR3 comprises 15 residues. Germline loops: CDR1 SNHLY, CDR2 FYNNEI. CDR3 in amino acids: CASSEGGSGANVLTF. The CDR3 nucleotides are TGTGCCAGCAGTGAGGGCGGGTCTGGGGCCAACGTCCTGACTTTC.

This clone was observed once. The chain links TRBV7-8 to TRBJ1-4, with D uncertain. V lost 5 bases, J lost 6 bases, and 13 bases lay in between. The CDR3 has 14 amino acids. Germline CDR1 SGHVS, CDR2 FQNEAQ. The DNA for the CDR3 is TGTGCCAGCAGCGCAAGCGCCGGGTATGAAAAACTGTTTTTT. Translated: CASSASAGYEKLFF.

In DNA form, the CDR3 reads TGTGCCAGCAGCCAAGACCCCGCCGCGGCGGGAGTGTCGTATGAGCAGTTCTTC. Encoded protein: CASSQDPAAAGVSYEQFF. The chain employs TRBV4-2 and TRBJ2-1; 7 bases match TRBD2. Losses at the gene ends were 0 bases for V and 8 bases for J; bases not matched to a gene: 16. The length of the CDR3 is 18 residues. Germline-derived CDR1 and CDR2 are LGHNA and YNFKEQ.

The rearrangement links TRBV3-1 (or the pseudogene TRBV3-2) to TRBJ2-2; possible D gene TRBD2, 5 bases. Deletions cut 9 bases from V and 2 bases from J, with 13 bases between. CDR1 and CDR2 (germline): LGHDT, YNNKEL (reference sequence). The CDR3 covers 14 residues. The CDR3 DNA reads as TGTGCCAGTGCTCGGGGTACCAACACCGGGGAGCTGTTTTTT. Translation gives CASARGTNTGELFF.

The gene calls are TRBV2 and TRBJ1-5; TRBD1 might be the D (5 bases). With 3 bases removed from V and 9 bases from J, the gap between germline ends came to 15 bases. This CDR3 spans 14 amino acids. In germline, CDR1 is SNHLY, CDR2 FYNNEI. Here the CDR3 reads CASSEGPKKGPQHF. CDR3 nucleotides: TGTGCCAGCAGTGAGGGGCCGAAAAAGGGGCCCCAGCATTTT.

This chain joins TRBV6-4 and TRBJ2-2; D is unresolved. Trimming stripped 6 bases from V and 8 bases from J, with 13 bases between. CDR1 is MRHNA, CDR2 SNTAGT, per germline. This CDR3 has 13 amino acids. CDR3 sequence: CASSVRTGGELFF. The CDR3, as DNA: TGTGCCAGCAGCGTCCGAACCGGGGGGGAGCTGTTTTTT.

The J gene is TRBJ1-2, the V gene TRBV19; 11 bases are shared with TRBD1. Losses at the gene ends were 3 bases for V and 4 bases for J; bases not matched to a gene: 1. CDR3 size: 14 residues. The germline V gene has CDR1 LNHDA and CDR2 SQIVND (reference sequence). The CDR3 region is CASSMGTGGYGYTF. CDR3 nucleotides: TGTGCCAGTAGTATGGGGACAGGGGGCTATGGCTACACCTTC.

The chain uses TRBV19 and TRBJ1-6; the match to TRBD1 covers 8 bases. After removal of 3 bases from V and 6 bases from J, the junction contained 10 bases not matched to a gene. Germline CDR1 is LNHDA and CDR2 is SQIVND (reference sequence). The CDR3 runs 17 residues. The CDR3 bases are TGTGCCAGTAGTATCCCAGGGGGCCTGGACTCTAATTCACCCCTCCACTTT. Protein product: CASSIPGGLDSNSPLHF.

The DNA of the CDR3 is TGTGCCAGCAGCCAAGATCGGGGGGGAGTGAAAGAGACCCAGTACTTC. Translating gives CASSQDRGGVKETQYF. This chain connects TRBV3-1 (or the pseudogene TRBV3-2) to TRBJ2-5; TRBD2 agrees at 8 bases. Germline assignment: CDR1 LGHDT and CDR2 YNNKEL (reference sequence). The trim removed 0 bases at V and 3 bases at J, leaving 6 bases unmatched. CDR3 length: 16 residues.

The chain joins TRBV28 to TRBJ1-2; 9 nucleotides agree with TRBD1. CDR1 is MDHEN, CDR2 SYDVKM, per germline. With V trimmed by 4 bases and J by 4 bases, 4 bases remained unmatched. CDR3 length: 14 residues. DNA of the CDR3: TGTGCCAGCAGTTCTTGGACAGGGGCCTATGGCTACACCTTC. Its protein is CASSSWTGAYGYTF.

V usage is TRBV7-9 and J usage is TRBJ2-7; the match to TRBD2 covers 8 bases. Germline loops: CDR1 SEHNR, CDR2 FQNEAQ (reference sequence). V was pared by 10 bases and J by 2 bases, with 4 bases of the junction left unmatched. This CDR3 has 12 amino acids. The CDR3: CATGRGAYEQYF. The CDR3, as DNA: TGTGCCACCGGGAGGGGCGCCTACGAGCAGTACTTC.

This sequence joins TRBV7-2 and TRBJ2-5, with D perhaps matching TRBD2 (6 bases). Germline V gene data show CDR1 as SGHTA and CDR2 as FQGNSA. The germline V and J ends were trimmed by 4 bases and 2 bases, with 8 bases remaining between them. This CDR3 is 13 amino acids long. Here the CDR3 reads CASSSGTQETQYF. The CDR3 DNA reads TGTGCCAGCAGCTCCGGGACTCAAGAGACCCAGTACTTC.

J is TRBJ2-7 and V is TRBV7-8, with 10 bases matching TRBD1. The V segment lost 4 bases and the J segment 3 bases; nucleotides outside the gene matches: 6. Germline V gives CDR1 SGHVS, CDR2 FQNEAQ. There are 15 residues in the CDR3. The CDR3 reads CASSSWTGGVYEQYF. DNA for the CDR3: TGTGCCAGCAGCTCGTGGACAGGGGGAGTCTACGAGCAGTACTTC.

CDR3 in amino acids: CASRLGTTGMEAFF. The CDR3 DNA follows: TGTGCCAGCAGACTAGGGACGACAGGAATGGAAGCTTTCTTT. V and J are TRBV28 and TRBJ1-1; TRBD1 might be the D (6 bases). Germline-derived CDR1 and CDR2 are MDHEN and SYDVKM. CDR3 length: 14 residues. V was shortened by 6 bases and J by 8 bases, with 19 bases between the two germline ends.

V and J are TRBV6-5 and TRBJ1-4; 7 nucleotides match TRBD1. The CDR3 totals 13 residues. CDR1 and CDR2 from the germline V gene are MNHEY and SVGAGI. The junction had 4 bases not matched to a gene; V was cut back by 7 bases and J by 5 bases. The CDR3: CASMGQLNEKLFF. CDR3 sequence (DNA): TGTGCCAGCATGGGACAGTTAAATGAAAAACTGTTTTTT.